The 5 T cell receptor beta chains below come from one sample, sequenced in a study of sequential checkpoint blockade in melanoma. TCRdb keeps only in-frame clones here, not all; method: immunoSEQ multiplex PCR. The table shows thousands of clones, with over 25% occurring only once. Noted treatment: randomized to nivolumab then ipilimumab (arm A) or the reverse (arm B). The sample consisted of tumor tissue (inferred from file names), taken from a patient given nivolumab and ipilimumab in sequence. These receptors all stem from a human donor with melanoma.

This clone occurred a few times. The chain links TRBV30 to TRBJ2-7; 7 bases match TRBD1. Germline values: CDR1 GTSNPN, CDR2 SVGIG (reference sequence). The length of the CDR3 is 14 residues. The junction had 9 bases not matched to a gene; V was cut back by 5 bases and J by 2 bases. The CDR3 region is CAWEVRGPAYEQYF. CDR3 coding DNA: TGTGCCTGGGAGGTTAGGGGGCCAGCCTACGAGCAGTACTTC.

This clone occurred a few times. The chain couples TRBV11-3 to TRBJ2-1, with D tentatively TRBD2 (6 bases). The V and J ends lost 3 bases and 12 bases respectively, with 21 bases between them. The CDR3 sequence is 15 residues long. Per germline, CDR1 SGHNT and CDR2 YENEEA. CDR3 bases: TGTGCCAGCAGCTTTAAGGCGGGACCCCAACTGCGGCAGTTCTTC. This sequence encodes CASSFKAGPQLRQFF.

This clone was found a few times. The rearrangement uses TRBV11-3 and TRBJ2-1; 11 bases line up with TRBD2. This CDR3 is built from 15 residues. Looked up from germline, CDR1 is SGHNT and CDR2 is YENEEA. Germline trimming cut 3 bases from V and 7 bases from J; bases unmatched to any gene: 5. CDR3 sequence reads: CASSFSGGARNEQFF. CDR3 DNA: TGTGCCAGCAGCTTTAGCGGGGGGGCCAGGAATGAGCAGTTCTTC.

J is TRBJ2-7 and V is TRBV30, with a tentative D call TRBD2 (7 bases). The V gene lost 0 bases and the J gene lost 6 bases, with 18 bases spanning the gap. Germline V gives CDR1 GTSNPN, CDR2 SVGIG (reference sequence). The CDR3 contains 15 residues. CDR3 nucleotide sequence: TGTGCCTGGAGTGTTTCTCCGGGGGGCAGGGCCGAGCAGTACTTC. Amino acid sequence: CAWSVSPGGRAEQYF.

This clone appeared once. The V call is TRBV5-1, the J call TRBJ2-2; D may be TRBD1 (6 bases). V was cut by 1 base and J by 1 base, with 14 bases left in between. The germline gives CDR1 SGHRS, CDR2 YFSETQ. The CDR3 has 17 residues. The CDR3 reads CASSLQAGVMNTGELFF. CDR3 in DNA: TGCGCCAGCAGCTTGCAAGCAGGGGTAATGAACACCGGGGAGCTGTTTTTT.